This is a list of T cell receptor beta chains from one sample in a study of identifying expanded T cells in peripheral blood. Method: immunoSEQ multiplex PCR; TCRdb's copy keeps in-frame clones and lacks some. In the table there are 55,000 to 80,000 clones, around 81% of which are singletons. Specimen: blood. The origin of the receptors is a person aged 18-69 years in good health. Both conserved end residues are part of each CDR3.

V gene: TRBV15
J gene: TRBJ2-3
CDR3 protein: CATSRAGDVDTQYF

V gene: TRBV5-1
J gene: TRBJ1-1
CDR3 protein: CASSSRQGSTEAFF

V gene: TRBV6-6
J gene: TRBJ1-3
CDR3 protein: CASRTPGTGSGNTIYF

V gene: TRBV7-3
J gene: TRBJ2-1
CDR3 protein: CASSSHGGGSYNEQFF

V gene: TRBV30
J gene: TRBJ1-1
CDR3 protein: CAWSVLTEAFF

V gene: TRBV5-6
J gene: TRBJ1-6
CDR3 protein: CASSTGTASLSTGSPLHF

V gene: TRBV19
J gene: TRBJ1-1
CDR3 protein: CASSMGAGQMNTEAFF

V gene: TRBV23-1
J gene: TRBJ2-1
CDR3 protein: CARLCGSYNEQFF

V gene: TRBV28
J gene: TRBJ2-5
CDR3 protein: CASSVGGGPETQYF

V gene: TRBV25-1
J gene: TRBJ1-1
CDR3 protein: CASSRHVNTEAFF